This TCR beta chain appears in the sequencing data of a study of T-cell reconstitution after alpha-beta-depleted transplantation in children. Study-wide points: Newly made T cells mostly supplied T-cell counts and diversity one year after transplant. Day-60 TCRbeta diversity that was high in some patients was derived from surviving recipient T cells and thymic progenitors. As was reported, about two months after transplant, alpha-beta T cells came from several hundred expanded graft clones.

The germline V and J ends were trimmed by 3 bases and 5 bases, with 10 bases remaining between them. The length of the CDR3 is 13 residues. The V gene's germline CDR1 is MNHEY and CDR2 SMNVEV (reference sequence). This clonotype was recorded a few times. Its antigen remains unidentified. As it was prepared, the TCRbeta library received unique molecular identifiers. TCRdb reanalysed the PCR reads using MiXCR and keeps one entry per CDR3 protein. In the table there are a few hundred thousand distinct CDR3 sequences, 10% to 15% of which are singletons. The chain uses TRBV27 and TRBJ1-2; D is unclear. This TCR came from a male patient between 5 and 17 years old who had a stem cell transplant for acute myeloid leukemia, so the T cells may come from the graft donor. The sequencing here drew on PBMCs, mostly from graft donor cells, taken 360 days after TCRalphabeta/CD19-depleted stem cell transplant. This chain's CDR3 is CASSFGLLYGYTF. The CDR3 DNA follows: TGTGCCAGCAGTTTCGGACTCTTGTATGGCTACACCTTC.